These T cell receptor beta chains were read from a single sample in a study of CD8+ T cells in alopecia areata. TCRdb's table, derived via immunoSEQ multiplex PCR, lists solely in-frame clones and lacks some. The table has nearly 200,000 clones, roughly 64% seen once. The sequencing used CD4+ T cells sorted from blood, collected at week 24, from a patient treated with tofacitinib. Receptors originate from a human donor with alopecia areata. The CDR3 runs from the conserved cysteine through the conserved F or W. Fields, in order: D gene, J gene, V gene, clone size, CDR3 DNA, CDR3 protein. A D gene is named only where the DNA matches it firmly. Only some rows state a clone size, as once, few, many or a class for expanded clones.

TRBD1 TRBJ1-2 TRBV2 NA TGTGCCAGCAGTGACAGGGGGAGCGACTATGGCTACACCTTC CASSDRGSDYGYTF
NA TRBJ2-4 TRBV6-6 NA TGTGCCAGCAGTTACTCAGAAGCAAGAGCCAAAAACATTCAGTACTTC CASSYSEARAKNIQYF
NA TRBJ1-1 TRBV28 NA TGTGCCACGCGAGTTGGCCGTGAAGCTTTCTTT CATRVGREAFF
NA TRBJ1-4 TRBV29-1 NA TGCAGCGCAAGCCGAGTGATATCAACTAATGAAAAACTGTTTTTT CSASRVISTNEKLFF
NA TRBJ2-3 TRBV10-3 NA TGTGCCATCAGTGAGGGCGGCAGACCTAGCACAGATACGCAGTATTTT CAISEGGRPSTDTQYF
NA TRBJ2-5 TRBV19 NA TGTGCCAGTAGCCCTGACGTTCAAGAGACCCAGTACTTC CASSPDVQETQYF
NA TRBJ1-5 TRBV19 NA TGTGCCAGTAGTATCCAGTGGGTTGGCAATCAGCCCCAGCATTTT CASSIQWVGNQPQHF
NA TRBJ1-1 TRBV7-2 few TGTGCCAGCAGCTTAGCGCTCATGAACACTGAAGCTTTCTTT CASSLALMNTEAFF
NA TRBJ2-3 TRBV18 few TGTGCCAGCTCACCACTCGACAGGACTGATACGCAGTATTTT CASSPLDRTDTQYF
TRBD2 TRBJ2-1 TRBV4-3 NA TGCGCCAGCAGCCAAGATACTAGCGGGAGGAATGAGCAGTTCTTC CASSQDTSGRNEQFF
TRBD1 TRBJ1-5 TRBV30 NA TGTGCCTGGGCAGGGGGCGGCGTGGATCAGCCCCAGCATTTT CAWAGGGVDQPQHF
TRBD1 TRBJ2-5 TRBV5-6 NA TGTGCCAGCAGCTTGGCGGGCAGGGGGGAGACCCAGTACTTC CASSLAGRGETQYF
NA TRBJ1-2 TRBV5-1 few TGCGCCAGCAGCTTGGCGTTGACAGGAAGCGGCTACACCTTC CASSLALTGSGYTF
TRBD2 TRBJ2-5 TRBV5-4 NA TGTGCCAGCAGCTCAAAGTCGGGGGGGGCAGAGACCCAGTACTTC CASSSKSGGAETQYF
TRBD2 TRBJ2-3 TRBV7-9 NA TGTGCCAGCAGCACAACTAGCGACCGCACAGATACGCAGTATTTT CASSTTSDRTDTQYF
NA TRBJ1-1 TRBV25-1 NA TGTGCCAGCAGTGAGCGCGAGACTGAAGCTTTCTTT CASSERETEAFF
TRBD1 TRBJ1-2 TRBV11-1 NA TGTGCCAGCAGCCTTCGGACAGGGCTCTATGGCTACACCTTC CASSLRTGLYGYTF
NA TRBJ1-1 TRBV5-5 NA TGTGCCAGCACGCTGATGGACACTGAAGCTTTCTTT CASTLMDTEAFF
NA TRBJ2-1 TRBV18 NA TGTGCCAGCTCACAAGAGGGGCTTCCCACCCATGAGCAGTTCTTC CASSQEGLPTHEQFF
TRBD2 TRBJ2-1 TRBV7-2 few TGTGCCAGCAGCTTAGATAGCGGGAGCCACAATGAGCAGTTCTTC CASSLDSGSHNEQFF
NA TRBJ2-4 TRBV4-2 NA TGTGCCAGCAGCCAAGAACTAGGAGGACCCAAAAACATTCAGTACTTC CASSQELGGPKNIQYF
NA TRBJ2-5 TRBV18 NA TGTGCCAGCTCATATCAAGAGACCCAGTACTTC CASSYQETQYF
NA TRBJ2-1 TRBV29-1 NA TGCAGCGTTGAAGATCAAGCGAGGAGCTCCTACAATGAGCAGTTCTTC CSVEDQARSSYNEQFF
NA TRBJ1-4 TRBV6-6 few TGTGCCAGCAGTTACCGGAGTCAGGGGGAAAAACTGTTTTTT CASSYRSQGEKLFF
NA TRBJ2-5 TRBV18 NA TGTGCCAGCTCCCGGGACAAAGAGACCCAGTACTTC CASSRDKETQYF
NA TRBJ1-4 TRBV15 NA TGTGCCACCAGCAGATTGCCCACCCGTCCTGAAAACGAACTGTTTTTT CATSRLPTRPENELFF
NA TRBJ2-1 TRBV5-4 NA TGTGCCAGCAGCTTGGGACTACCGGGCTCCTACAATGAGCAGTTCTTC CASSLGLPGSYNEQFF
NA TRBJ1-1 TRBV4-1 few TGCGCCAGCAGCCCGAAACAGGCCCCAGGCCTCCCTGAAGCTTTCTTT CASSPKQAPGLPEAFF
NA TRBJ2-2 TRBV18 NA TGTGCCAGCTCACCACCGATCCTAGTAGGGAACCTGACCGGGGAGCTGTTTTTT CASSPPILVGNLTGELFF
NA TRBJ2-7 TRBV5-5 few TGTGCCAGCAGCTTGAGAGGGATTGGCTACGAGCAGTACTTC CASSLRGIGYEQYF
TRBD1 TRBJ2-2 TRBV5-1 NA TGCGCCAGCAGCTTTGTACAGGGGGACGCCGGGGAGCTGTTTTTT CASSFVQGDAGELFF
TRBD2 TRBJ2-3 TRBV5-4 NA TGTGCCAGCAGCTTGACTAGCGGGGGGCCCACAGATACGCAGTATTTT CASSLTSGGPTDTQYF
NA TRBJ2-6 TRBV10-3 NA TGTGCCATCAGTGAGTCTGGGGCCAACGTCCTGACTTTC CAISESGANVLTF
NA TRBJ1-1 TRBV19 NA TGTGCCAGTAGCACCGGGACAAGTAACACTGAAGCTTTCTTT CASSTGTSNTEAFF
NA TRBJ2-1 TRBV5-1 few TGCGCCAGCAGGCTCGATAACTCCTACAATGAGCAGTTCTTC CASRLDNSYNEQFF
TRBD2 TRBJ2-6 TRBV2 NA TGTGCCAGCAGGGGAGGGCAGGAGAGCTCTGGGGCCAACGTCCTGACTTTC CASRGGQESSGANVLTF
NA TRBJ2-3 TRBV7-2 NA TGTGCCAGCAGCTTAGAGACTACCACAGATACGCAGTATTTT CASSLETTTDTQYF
NA TRBJ1-5 TRBV2 NA TGTGCCAGCAGTATCGGACAGACTACTCAGCCCCAGCATTTT CASSIGQTTQPQHF
TRBD2 TRBJ2-1 TRBV7-8 few TGTGCCAGCAGCCGCGGGACTAGCTCCTACAATGAGCAGTTCTTC CASSRGTSSYNEQFF
NA TRBJ2-7 TRBV19 once TGTGCCAGTAGTAGGGACATCGACTCCTACGAGCAGTACTTC CASSRDIDSYEQYF
TRBD2 TRBJ2-7 TRBV5-1 NA TGCGCCAGCAGCCGCACACTTGGGGAGGGGGAGCAGTACTTC CASSRTLGEGEQYF
TRBD1 TRBJ1-6 TRBV5-1 NA TGCGCCAGCAGCCCGGACAGGAATAGCTCACCCCTCCACTTT CASSPDRNSSPLHF
NA TRBJ2-5 TRBV5-1 NA TGCGCCAGCAGCTTGTATAACAGGGACGGTGAGACCCAGTACTTC CASSLYNRDGETQYF
NA TRBJ1-3 TRBV10-3 NA TGTGCCATCAGTGACCCTCGCTCTGGAAACACCATATATTTT CAISDPRSGNTIYF
TRBD1 TRBJ2-1 TRBV5-1 NA TGCGCCAGCAGCCCTACCGGGACAGGGTCGTTCAATGAGCAGTTCTTC CASSPTGTGSFNEQFF
NA TRBJ2-3 TRBV10-3 NA TGTGCCATCAGTGGGCCCGCTAGCACAGATACGCAGTATTTT CAISGPASTDTQYF
NA TRBJ1-5 TRBV6-6 few TGTGCCAGCAGCTGGGCAGGGGGCAATCAGCCCCAGCATTTT CASSWAGGNQPQHF
TRBD2 TRBJ2-1 TRBV7-2 NA TGTGCCAGCATGTATAGCGGGGCCTACAATGAGCAGTTCTTC CASMYSGAYNEQFF
NA TRBJ2-7 TRBV11-2 NA TGTGCCAGCAGCGAATGGGGGCCGGGGGGAAGCGAGCAGTACTTC CASSEWGPGGSEQYF
NA TRBJ2-1 TRBV9 many TGTGCCAGCAGCGTAGACGGGAGCTACAATGAGCAGTTCTTC CASSVDGSYNEQFF
NA TRBJ2-3 TRBV11-1 NA TGTGCCAGCAGCTTAGATCCGACTCACACAGATACGCAGTATTTT CASSLDPTHTDTQYF
TRBD1 TRBJ1-5 TRBV7-2 NA TGTGCCAGCAGCCCAGGACAGGCGGTACCGCCCCAGCATTTT CASSPGQAVPPQHF